The 4 T cell receptor beta chains given below trace back to one sample, sequenced in a study of OX40 agonist ivuxolimab in advanced cancers. The repertoire was sequenced with immunoSEQ multiplex PCR; TCRdb's copy has only in-frame clones and lacks some. The sample holds around 56,000 clones, 88% seen once. Specimen: CD4+ or CD8+ T cells sorted from blood, collected in a trial of the OX40 agonist ivuxolimab. The receptors stem from an adult with an advanced solid tumor such as melanoma, head and neck, liver or kidney cancer.

The rearrangement uses TRBV19 and TRBJ1-1; 7 nucleotides line up with TRBD1. The V segment lost 5 bases and the J segment 0 bases; nucleotides outside the gene matches: 3. The CDR3 length is 14 residues. Germline CDR1 and CDR2: LNHDA and SQIVND (reference sequence). CDR3 loop: CASSDREMNTEAFF. DNA for the CDR3: TGTGCCAGTAGTGACAGGGAGATGAACACTGAAGCTTTCTTT.

This clone came up once. This chain uses TRBV19 with TRBJ2-1; D not resolved. Trimming stripped 2 bases from V and 0 bases from J, with 8 bases between. Germline V gene data show CDR1 as LNHDA and CDR2 as SQIVND (reference sequence). The CDR3 loop spans 15 amino acids. The CDR3 DNA is TGTGCCAGTAGTATATTGCTTAGCTCCTACAATGAGCAGTTCTTC. Translating gives CASSILLSSYNEQFF. The entire variable domain, with the rest obtained from reference TRBV19 and TRBJ2-1, is as follows: DGGITQSPKYLFRKEGQNVTLSCEQNLNHDAMYWYRQDPGQGLRLIYYSQIVNDFQKGDIAEGYSVSREKKESFPLTVTSAQKNPTAFYLCASSILLSSYNEQFFGPGTRLTVL.

This clone is a singleton in its sample. J is TRBJ1-3 and V is TRBV7-9, with no clear D. Germline values: CDR1 SEHNR, CDR2 FQNEAQ (reference sequence). V dropped 5 bases and J dropped 0 bases, with 8 bases sitting between them. The length of the CDR3 is 14 residues. CDR3: CASSPELSGNTIYF. The CDR3 coding sequence is TGTGCCAGCAGCCCAGAGCTCTCTGGAAACACCATATATTTT.

The V gene is TRBV19, the J gene TRBJ1-3; D not resolved. Trimming took off 3 bases at V and 9 bases at J, with 6 bases between the two ends. The germline CDR1 and CDR2 sequences are LNHDA and SQIVND (reference sequence). CDR3 length: 11 residues. CDR3 nucleotide sequence: TGTGCCAGTAGTATGTGGATCACCATATATTTT. Amino acid sequence: CASSMWITIYF.